The 21 T cell receptor beta chains presented below share a single source sample, sequenced in a study of T cell repertoires in cytomegalovirus infection. MiXCR, run by TCRdb on the reads, gives a single entry per CDR3 protein. The repertoire holds roughly 310,000 distinct CDR3 sequences, with 25% to 30% as singletons. No antigen is known for these receptors. The sample was cultured PBMCs, taken from culture after CMV antigen stimulation. These receptors were taken from a human donor in good health (CMV status not recorded). Some clones in this sample may be carry-over from other donors' samples.

The genes are TRBV27 and TRBJ1-1, with TRBD1 matching over 7 bases. Germline-derived CDR1 and CDR2 are MNHEY and SMNVEV (reference sequence). V was clipped by 0 bases and J by 4 bases; unmatched bases: 2. This CDR3 region has 14 residues. The CDR3: CASSLSRQGTEAFF. As DNA, the CDR3 is TGTGCCAGCAGTTTATCCAGACAGGGCACTGAAGCTTTCTTT.

This rearrangement joins TRBV6-1 to TRBJ2-1, with 7 bases that match TRBD1. Trimming at V came to 3 bases and at J to 5 bases, leaving 13 bases not matched to a gene. CDR1 and CDR2 (germline): MNHNS, SASEGT. The CDR3 loop spans 17 amino acids. CDR3 in amino acids: CASSDSATGQRDNEQFF. CDR3 DNA: TGTGCCAGCAGTGATTCAGCAACGGGACAGAGAGACAATGAGCAGTTCTTC.

The V gene is TRBV4-2, the J gene TRBJ2-1; TRBD2 matches 7 bases. The V segment lost 1 base and the J segment 0 bases; nucleotides outside the gene matches: 3. Looked up from germline, CDR1 is LGHNA and CDR2 is YNFKEQ. CDR3 length: 16 residues. In DNA, the CDR3 is TGTGCCAGCAGCCAAGCTAGCGGAGACTCCTACAATGAGCAGTTCTTC. It is translated as CASSQASGDSYNEQFF.

The rearrangement joins TRBV6-5 to TRBJ2-7, with D unclear. The CDR3 contains 12 residues. CDR1 is MNHEY and CDR2 is SVGAGI in the germline V gene. V shed 2 bases and J shed 4 bases, with 6 bases lying between them. The CDR3 DNA reads as TGTGCCAGCAGTTACGACGGTTACGAGCAGTACTTC. It is translated as CASSYDGYEQYF.

This clonotype was found a few times. The chain employs TRBV18 and TRBJ2-7; TRBD1 aligns across 7 bases. Trimming cost V 1 base and J 6 bases; bases outside gene matches: 9. This CDR3 comprises 15 residues. Germline CDR1 reads KGHSH; CDR2 reads LQKENI. CDR3 sequence (DNA): TGTGCCAGCTCACCACAGGGGGCGTCAGGCCTCGAGCAGTACTTC. It is translated as CASSPQGASGLEQYF.

The chain recombines TRBV12-3 or TRBV12-4 with TRBJ2-1; 12 bases map to TRBD1. J lost 8 bases, V lost 2 bases, and 4 bases had no gene match. The CDR3 has 15 residues. CDR3 region: CASSLTGTGGYEQFF. The CDR3 DNA sequence: TGTGCCAGCAGTTTAACCGGGACAGGGGGCTATGAGCAGTTCTTC.

This chain links TRBV28 with TRBJ2-2; TRBD2 matches at 10 bases. This CDR3 spans 16 amino acids. Trimming removed 1 base from V and 7 bases from J; junction bases left unmatched: 6. Germline loops: CDR1 MDHEN, CDR2 SYDVKM. CDR3 region: CASSLFSGRAYGELFF. The CDR3 nucleotides read TGTGCCAGCAGTTTATTCAGCGGGAGGGCCTACGGGGAGCTGTTTTTT.

This clonotype was detected only a few times. The V gene is TRBV11-3, the J gene TRBJ2-1; the D gene is possibly TRBD1 (5 bases). CDR1 SGHNT and CDR2 YENEEA come from the germline V gene. V gave up 4 bases and J gave up 8 bases, with 18 bases separating them. This CDR3 has 15 residues. The CDR3 region is CASSSSGIRGDEQFF. CDR3 in DNA: TGTGCCAGCAGCTCCTCAGGGATTCGTGGGGATGAGCAGTTCTTC.

The chain couples TRBV19 to TRBJ2-1; 8 bases line up with TRBD2. Trimming removed 5 bases from V and 5 bases from J; junction bases left unmatched: 8. Germline V gene sequence: CDR1 LNHDA, CDR2 SQIVND (reference sequence). The CDR3 has 15 residues. CDR3 in DNA: TGTGCCAGTAGTTCTGGTAGCGGGGACCACAATGAGCAGTTCTTC. Its protein product is CASSSGSGDHNEQFF.

V and J are TRBV3-1 and TRBJ1-2; D is ambiguous. V dropped 6 bases and J dropped 8 bases, with 10 bases sitting between them. The CDR3 runs 11 residues. Germline-derived CDR1 and CDR2 are LGHDT and YNNKEL (reference sequence). CDR3 sequence (DNA): TGTGCCAGCAGGTCCTTGGAAGGCTACACCTTC. Its protein product is CASRSLEGYTF.

V is TRBV4-2 and J is TRBJ2-2, with 9 nucleotides matching TRBD1. V lost 0 bases, J lost 6 bases, and 5 bases stayed unmatched. The CDR3 runs to 16 residues. Germline values: CDR1 LGHNA, CDR2 YNFKEQ. The CDR3 sequence is CASSQDKGQGAGELFF. The CDR3 DNA reads TGTGCCAGCAGCCAAGATAAGGGACAGGGTGCCGGGGAGCTGTTTTTT.

V is TRBV7-3 and J is TRBJ2-1, with 10 bases identical to TRBD2. CDR3 length equals 18 residues. After removal of 0 bases from V and 8 bases from J, the junction contained 13 bases not matched to a gene. Germline CDR1 reads SGHTA; CDR2 reads FQGTGA. The CDR3 DNA reads TGTGCCAGCAGCTTAACGGCCCCTTTAGCGGGAGGAGGGGATGAGCAGTTCTTC. Protein sequence: CASSLTAPLAGGGDEQFF.

The chain employs TRBV20-1 and TRBJ2-1; 7 bases are a match to TRBD2. CDR1 is DFQATT and CDR2 is SNEGSKA in the germline V gene (reference sequence). The CDR3 is 14 residues long. V lost 6 bases and J lost 9; bases outside the gene matches: 14. The CDR3 region is CSAPDGTNPFEQFF. The CDR3 nucleotides read TGCAGTGCCCCAGACGGGACTAACCCTTTTGAGCAGTTCTTC.

This clonotype turned up a few times. The chain has TRBV24-1 and TRBJ1-2; TRBD1 matches 8 bases. This CDR3 region has 13 residues. V lost 3 bases, J lost 9 bases, and 5 bases stayed unmatched. The germline V gene has CDR1 KGHDR and CDR2 SFDVKD. CDR3 sequence (DNA): TGTGCCACCAGTGATGGACAGGGCATCAGCTACACCTTC. Its translation: CATSDGQGISYTF.

The chain has TRBV19 and TRBJ1-1; D gene unclear. V lost 6 bases to trimming and J lost 0 bases, with 11 bases between them. The CDR3 spans 14 residues. The germline V gene encodes CDR1 LNHDA and CDR2 SQIVND (reference sequence). CDR3 bases: TGTGCCAGTAGCGATCTTAACATGAACACTGAAGCTTTCTTT. Its protein is CASSDLNMNTEAFF.

Here the CDR3 reads CASSGLGDSYEQYF. The CDR3, as DNA: TGTGCCAGCAGCGGCCTAGGTGATTCCTACGAGCAGTACTTC. The chain carries TRBV7-9 and TRBJ2-7; D call uncertain. The CDR3 consists of 14 residues. Per the germline V gene, CDR1 is SEHNR and CDR2 is FQNEAQ (reference sequence). V lost 5 bases to trimming and J lost 1 base, with 12 bases between them.

The J gene is TRBJ1-1, the V gene TRBV19; D is unresolved. The CDR3 is made up of 14 amino acids. The ends were cut back, 3 bases at V and 0 bases at J, with 8 bases in the middle. CDR1 and CDR2 from the germline V gene are LNHDA and SQIVND (reference sequence). In nucleotides, the CDR3 is TGTGCCAGTAGTATTAAAGCTATGAACACTGAAGCTTTCTTT. Amino acid sequence: CASSIKAMNTEAFF.

This clonotype was picked up a small number of times. The chain couples TRBV12-3 or TRBV12-4 to TRBJ1-1, with 9 bases that match TRBD1. The V gene end was trimmed by 10 bases and the J gene end by 3 bases; junction bases not matched to a gene: 6. This CDR3 has 13 amino acids. The CDR3 spells CATGQGQDTEAFF. The CDR3 nucleotides are TGTGCCACCGGACAGGGGCAAGACACTGAAGCTTTCTTT.

This clonotype was observed many times. The V gene is TRBV7-8, the J gene TRBJ2-3; 7 bases agree with TRBD1. CDR1 is SGHVS and CDR2 is FQNEAQ in the germline V gene. V gave up 1 base and J gave up 0 bases; unmatched junction bases: 10. This CDR3 spans 18 amino acids. CDR3 amino acids: CASSLVSGTDISTDTQYF. In DNA form, the CDR3 reads TGTGCCAGCAGCTTAGTTTCGGGGACAGACATAAGCACAGATACGCAGTATTTT.

This clonotype was recorded at least ten times. This chain joins TRBV7-2 and TRBJ2-3; D remains unclear. The CDR3 is 11 amino acids. With 5 bases removed from V and 6 bases from J, the gap between germline ends came to 6 bases. Germline V lookup: CDR1 SGHTA, CDR2 FQGNSA. The CDR3 DNA follows: TGTGCCAGCAGCCAACGTGATACGCAGTATTTT. It specifies CASSQRDTQYF.

In its sample, this clonotype was seen a few times. V gene TRBV3-1 combines with J gene TRBJ2-7; D perhaps matches TRBD2 (6 bases). The CDR3 sequence is 15 residues long. V lost 4 bases to trimming and J lost 5 bases, with 18 bases between them. From germline, CDR1 is LGHDT and CDR2 YNNKEL (reference sequence). The CDR3 here is CASSPYGGVLDEQYF. In nucleotides, the CDR3 is TGTGCCAGCAGCCCTTACGGAGGGGTTCTCGACGAGCAGTACTTC.